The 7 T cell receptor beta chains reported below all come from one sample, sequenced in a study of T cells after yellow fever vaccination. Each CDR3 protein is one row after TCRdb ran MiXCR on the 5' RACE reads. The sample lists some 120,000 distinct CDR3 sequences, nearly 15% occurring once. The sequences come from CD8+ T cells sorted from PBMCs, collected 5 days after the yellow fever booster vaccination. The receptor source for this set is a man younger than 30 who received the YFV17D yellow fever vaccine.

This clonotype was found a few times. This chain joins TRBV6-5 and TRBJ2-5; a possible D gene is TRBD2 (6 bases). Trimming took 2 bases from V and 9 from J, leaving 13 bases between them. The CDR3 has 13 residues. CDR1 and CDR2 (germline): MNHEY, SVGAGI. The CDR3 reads CASSYGPSGAQYF. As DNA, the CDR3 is TGTGCCAGCAGTTACGGGCCCTCGGGGGCCCAGTACTTC.

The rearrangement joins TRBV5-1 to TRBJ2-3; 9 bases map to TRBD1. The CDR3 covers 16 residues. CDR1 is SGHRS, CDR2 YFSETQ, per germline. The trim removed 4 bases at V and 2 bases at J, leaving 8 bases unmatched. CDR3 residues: CASSTGQGSITDTQYF. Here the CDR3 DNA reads TGCGCCAGCAGCACGGGACAGGGAAGTATCACAGATACGCAGTATTTT. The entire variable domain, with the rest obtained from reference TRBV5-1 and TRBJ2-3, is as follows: KAGVTQTPRYLIKTRGQQVTLSCSPISGHRSVSWYQQTPGQGLQFLFEYFSETQRNKGNFPGRFSGRQFSNSRSEMNVSTLELGDSALYLCASSTGQGSITDTQYFGPGTRLTVL.

The CDR3 loop is CASSRRDQPQHF. DNA of the CDR3: TGTGCCAGCAGTAGAAGGGATCAGCCCCAGCATTTT. The V and J genes are TRBV12-3 or TRBV12-4 and TRBJ1-5, with unresolved D. V shed 5 bases and J shed 5 bases, with 7 bases lying between them. The CDR3 runs to 12 residues.

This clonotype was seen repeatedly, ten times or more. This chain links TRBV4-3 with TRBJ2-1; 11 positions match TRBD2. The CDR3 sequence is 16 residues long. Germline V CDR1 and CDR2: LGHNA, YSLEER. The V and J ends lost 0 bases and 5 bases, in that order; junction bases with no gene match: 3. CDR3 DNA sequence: TGCGCCAGCAGCCAAGATAGCGGGGGGGGAAACAATGAGCAGTTCTTC. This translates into CASSQDSGGGNNEQFF.

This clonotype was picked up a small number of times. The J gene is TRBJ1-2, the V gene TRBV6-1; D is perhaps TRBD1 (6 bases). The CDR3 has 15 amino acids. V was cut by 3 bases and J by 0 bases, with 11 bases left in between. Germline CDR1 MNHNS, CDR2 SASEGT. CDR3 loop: CASSDWTDTNYGYTF. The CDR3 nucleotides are TGTGCCAGCAGTGATTGGACAGATACTAACTATGGCTACACCTTC.

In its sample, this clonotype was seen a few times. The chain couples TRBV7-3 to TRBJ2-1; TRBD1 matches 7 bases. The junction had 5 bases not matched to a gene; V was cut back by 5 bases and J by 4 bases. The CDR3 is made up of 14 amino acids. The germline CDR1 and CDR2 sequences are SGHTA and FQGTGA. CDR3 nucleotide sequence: TGTGCCAGCAGCCTCGACAGGGATTACAATGAGCAGTTCTTC. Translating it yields CASSLDRDYNEQFF.

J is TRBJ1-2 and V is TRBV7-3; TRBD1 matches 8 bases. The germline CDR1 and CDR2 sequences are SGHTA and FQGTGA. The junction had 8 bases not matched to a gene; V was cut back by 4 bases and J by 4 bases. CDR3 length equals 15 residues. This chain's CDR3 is CASSSTGARGYGYTF. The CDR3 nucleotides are TGTGCCAGCAGCTCGACAGGGGCGAGGGGCTATGGCTACACCTTC.